One sample yielded the 16 T cell receptor beta chains listed below, sequenced in a study of blood T cells in healthy people across ages (dated by TCRdb to the mid-2010s). Library preparation was by 5' RACE. Instrument used: Illumina HiSeq 2500. The second PCR ran for roughly 6 to 11 cycles and used a J-beta primer mix along with a sample-barcoded 5' primer. The raw public reads went through TCRdb reprocessing: fastp at Q25, MiXCR clone calling, in-frame beta chains kept. Each CDR3 protein appears once, grouped with its most common genes and DNA. Counted in this sample were around 650,000 distinct CDR3 sequences; around two fifths of them appeared once. The biggest ten clones account for about 30% of the sample. The sequencing input was blood. Source of these receptors: an older man in good health.

In its sample, this clonotype was seen a few times. The chain has TRBV2 and TRBJ1-6; D is undetermined. CDR1 and CDR2 from the germline V gene are SNHLY and FYNNEI. The CDR3 spans 13 residues. Trimming removed 7 bases from V and 6 bases from J, with 10 bases in between. The CDR3 loop is CASTGTINSPLHF. The CDR3 DNA reads as TGTGCCAGCACGGGCACTATTAATTCACCCCTCCACTTT.

This sequence joins TRBV20-1 and TRBJ2-7; the match to TRBD1 covers 7 bases. The DNA end is more similar to TRBJ2-5, so the J call may be wrong. The CDR3 runs 16 residues. From germline, CDR1 is DFQATT and CDR2 SNEGSKA (reference sequence). The CDR3 protein is CSAADPGGKIQETQYF. CDR3 coding DNA: TGCAGTGCTGCCGACCCAGGGGGTAAAATACAAGAGACCCAGTACTTC.

This clonotype was counted only a few times. The CDR3: CSARDRGASDTQYF. In DNA, the CDR3 is TGCAGTGCTAGAGATCGGGGGGCGTCAGATACGCAGTATTTT. V gene TRBV20-1 combines with J gene TRBJ2-3; D is possibly TRBD2 (7 bases). Germline V lookup: CDR1 DFQATT, CDR2 SNEGSKA (reference sequence). There are 14 residues in the CDR3. Between the trimmed V and J ends, which lost 0 bases and 4 bases, there was a span of 11 bases.

This clonotype was counted a few times. The chain joins TRBV3-1 to TRBJ1-1; possible D gene TRBD1, 6 bases. The CDR3 covers 17 residues. Germline V gene data show CDR1 as LGHDT and CDR2 as YNNKEL (reference sequence). The V and J ends lost 0 bases and 3 bases respectively, with 17 bases between them. CDR3 DNA: TGTGCCAGCAGCCAAGAGACAGGTACTTTACGGTACACTGAAGCTTTCTTT. Encoded protein: CASSQETGTLRYTEAFF.

This clonotype was detected many times. The gene calls are TRBV20-1 and TRBJ2-3, with 11 bases matching TRBD1. Germline CDR1 reads DFQATT; CDR2 reads SNEGSKA (reference sequence). Losses at the gene ends were 1 base for V and 4 bases for J; bases not matched to a gene: 1. CDR3 length equals 14 residues. Here the CDR3 reads CSARVGQGADTQYF. Written as DNA, the CDR3 is TGCAGTGCTAGAGTGGGACAGGGGGCAGATACGCAGTATTTT.

The V call is TRBV7-2, the J call TRBJ2-1; TRBD1 might be the D (5 bases). CDR3 length equals 14 residues. Trimming took off 5 bases at V and 6 bases at J, with 14 bases between the two ends. Germline CDR1 and CDR2: SGHTA and FQGNSA. The CDR3 here is CASSPPWGFNEQFF. In nucleotides, the CDR3 is TGTGCCAGCAGCCCCCCCTGGGGCTTCAATGAGCAGTTCTTC.

This clonotype was recorded at least ten times. The rearrangement uses TRBV7-6 and TRBJ1-1, with D perhaps TRBD1 (5 bases). The germline CDR1 and CDR2 sequences are SGHVS and FNYEAQ. V gave up 5 bases and J gave up 6 bases, with 10 bases separating them. CDR3 size: 12 residues. The CDR3 bases are TGTGCCAGCAGCCCCATGGGGCCTGAAGCTTTCTTT. It encodes CASSPMGPEAFF.

The chain combines TRBV11-3 with TRBJ2-2; tentatively, D is TRBD2 (6 bases). The germline CDR1 and CDR2 sequences are SGHNT and YENEEA. CDR3 length: 15 residues. V was clipped by 2 bases and J by 4 bases, with 11 bases between them. The chain's CDR3 is CASSLRSGSTGELFF. The CDR3 bases are TGTGCCAGCAGCTTACGCTCCGGGAGCACCGGGGAGCTGTTTTTT.

This clonotype was recorded many times. The rearrangement uses TRBV19 and TRBJ2-7; D may match TRBD1 or TRBD2 (7 bases each). From germline, CDR1 is LNHDA and CDR2 SQIVND (reference sequence). The CDR3 loop spans 17 amino acids. V was pared by 9 bases and J by 6 bases, with 30 bases between. The CDR3 DNA is TGTGCCAGCACAGAGAGGGGGCTAGCGGTTCTCGGGAGCGAGCAGTACTTC. This sequence encodes CASTERGLAVLGSEQYF.

This clonotype was counted between two and nine times. The chain joins TRBV20-1 to TRBJ2-7, with TRBD2 matching over 9 bases. CDR1 DFQATT and CDR2 SNEGSKA come from the germline V gene (reference sequence). The CDR3 has 14 amino acids. Germline trimming cut 6 bases from V and 0 bases from J; bases unmatched to any gene: 6. CDR3 sequence reads: CSADDSGSSYEQYF. The CDR3 coding sequence is TGCAGTGCCGACGATAGCGGGAGCTCCTACGAGCAGTACTTC.

This clonotype has just a few counts. The chain links TRBV4-2 to TRBJ2-1, with 8 bases aligning to TRBD1. Germline CDR1 LGHNA, CDR2 YNFKEQ. Trimming removed 4 bases from V and 3 bases from J; junction bases left unmatched: 5. This CDR3 comprises 15 residues. Written as DNA, the CDR3 is TGTGCCAGCAGCCCTCGGGACAGGAACTACAATGAGCAGTTCTTC. It codes for CASSPRDRNYNEQFF.

This chain uses TRBV5-1 with TRBJ1-1; D is possibly TRBD1 (6 bases). The V gene's germline CDR1 is SGHRS and CDR2 YFSETQ. The CDR3 loop spans 16 amino acids. Trimming left V 3 bases short and J 0 bases short, with 15 bases between. CDR3 coding DNA: TGCGCCAGCAGCTCTTCCGGGGGCCCCATGAACACTGAAGCTTTCTTT. Amino acid sequence: CASSSSGGPMNTEAFF.

This clonotype was counted only a few times. The gene calls are TRBV4-2 and TRBJ2-4, with TRBD1 as a possible D gene (5 bases). The J call could be wrong; TRBJ2-7 is a better fit for the DNA end. Germline V CDR1 and CDR2: LGHNA, YNFKEQ. This CDR3 contains 14 residues. DNA for the CDR3: TGTGCCAGCAGCCCCATGCGGACAATGGACGAGCAGTACTTC. Amino acids: CASSPMRTMDEQYF.

A few counts support this clonotype. The chain joins TRBV7-9 to TRBJ1-4; D ambiguous. This CDR3 region has 15 residues. Trimming cost V 0 bases and J 4 bases, with 9 bases left between them. Germline V gene lookup returns CDR1 SEHNR and CDR2 FQNEAQ (reference sequence). The CDR3 nucleotides read TGTGCCAGCAGCTTAGCAGGGAGAATTAATGAAAAACTGTTTTTT. Its protein is CASSLAGRINEKLFF.

The chain uses TRBV24-1 and TRBJ2-5; 15 bases are shared with TRBD2. Germline CDR1 and CDR2: KGHDR and SFDVKD. Trimming removed 3 bases from V and 7 bases from J; junction bases left unmatched: 2. The CDR3 is 15 residues long. The CDR3 nucleotides are TGTGCCACCAGTGATCCGGGACTAGCGGGAGGGACCCAGTACTTC. Protein product: CATSDPGLAGGTQYF.

This rearrangement joins TRBV6-2 or TRBV6-3 to TRBJ2-1, with TRBD1 as a possible D gene (6 bases). From germline, CDR1 is MNHEY and CDR2 SVGEGT. V was trimmed by 5 bases and J by 3 bases, leaving 14 bases between them. CDR3 size: 15 residues. This CDR3 reads CASSPTRGNYNEQFF. The CDR3 DNA is TGTGCCAGCAGTCCGACAAGGGGGAACTACAATGAGCAGTTCTTC.